This T cell receptor beta chain was captured by sequencing in a study of T cells in localized non-small cell lung cancer. Trimming stripped 5 bases from V and 0 bases from J, with 11 bases between. The germline V gene encodes CDR1 SGHNT and CDR2 YENEEA. This CDR3 is 15 amino acids long. TCRdb keeps only in-frame clones here, not all; method: immunoSEQ multiplex PCR. The data contain about 1,900 clones, more than 25% of them singletons. Whole-study results and caveats: There was an association of higher blood T cell density with longer overall survival.

A remark on this clone: The antigen remains undetermined.

The TCR was taken from a woman aged 40-69 years with stage I lung adenocarcinoma. The chain is built from TRBV11-3 and TRBJ2-1; D is uncertain. The material was normal lung tissue next to the tumor, obtained before any cancer treatment. Written as DNA, the CDR3 is TGTGCCAGCAGCGTCGGGCGGAGCTCCTACAATGAGCAGTTCTTC. Its protein is CASSVGRSSYNEQFF. Full variable domain (missing parts from reference TRBV11-3 and TRBJ2-1): EAGVVQSPRYKIIEKKQPVAFWCNPISGHNTLYWYLQNLGQGPELLIRYENEEAVDDSQLPKDRFSAERLKGVDSTLKIQPAELGDSAVYLCASSVGRSSYNEQFFGPGTRLTVL.